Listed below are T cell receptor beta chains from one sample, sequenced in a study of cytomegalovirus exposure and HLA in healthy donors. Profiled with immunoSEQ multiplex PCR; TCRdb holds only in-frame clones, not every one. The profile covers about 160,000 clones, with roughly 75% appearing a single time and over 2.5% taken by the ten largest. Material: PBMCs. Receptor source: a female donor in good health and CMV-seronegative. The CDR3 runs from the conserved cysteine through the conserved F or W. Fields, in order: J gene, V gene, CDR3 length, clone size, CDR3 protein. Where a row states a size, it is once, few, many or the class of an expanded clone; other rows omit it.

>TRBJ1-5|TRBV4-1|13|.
CASSQDQRQPQHF
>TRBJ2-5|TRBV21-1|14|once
CASSKVTAQETQYF
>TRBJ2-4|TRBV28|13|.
CASSSPTGNIQYF
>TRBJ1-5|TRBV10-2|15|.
CASSDSRGGNQPQHF
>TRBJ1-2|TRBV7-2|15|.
CASSSHPGLAYGYTF
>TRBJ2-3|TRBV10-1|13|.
CASSGAGEDTQYF
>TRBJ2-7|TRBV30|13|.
CAWSERSAYEQYF
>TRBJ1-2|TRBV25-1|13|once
CASSWQGYYGYTF
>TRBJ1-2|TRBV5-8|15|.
CASSPGQGRSYGYTF
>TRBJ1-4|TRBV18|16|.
CASSPGTGLNPEKLFF
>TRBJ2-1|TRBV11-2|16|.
CASSLAGTSVYNEQFF
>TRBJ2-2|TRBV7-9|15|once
CASSVYRENTGELFF
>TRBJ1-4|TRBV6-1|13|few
CASRRGQDEKLFF
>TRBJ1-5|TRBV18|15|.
CASSPPEGTNQPQHF
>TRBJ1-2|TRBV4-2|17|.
CASSQGLLGQGAYGYTF
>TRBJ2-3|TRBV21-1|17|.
CASTRGLAGEGTDTQYF
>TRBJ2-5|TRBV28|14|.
CASSYGQGSKTQYF
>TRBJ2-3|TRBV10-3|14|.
CATGLAEGTDTQYF
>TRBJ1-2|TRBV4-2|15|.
CASSQDPGQGTGYTF